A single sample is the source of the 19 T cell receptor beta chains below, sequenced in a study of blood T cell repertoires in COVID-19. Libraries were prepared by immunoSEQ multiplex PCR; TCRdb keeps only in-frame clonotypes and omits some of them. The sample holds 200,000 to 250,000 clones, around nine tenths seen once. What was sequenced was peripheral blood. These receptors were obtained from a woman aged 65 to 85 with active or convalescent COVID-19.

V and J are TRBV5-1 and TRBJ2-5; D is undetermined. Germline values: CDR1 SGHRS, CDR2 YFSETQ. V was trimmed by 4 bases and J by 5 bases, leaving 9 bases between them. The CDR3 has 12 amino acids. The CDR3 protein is CASSLPGETQYF. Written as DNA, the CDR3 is TGCGCCAGCAGCCTCCCCGGGGAGACCCAGTACTTC.

CDR3 bases: TGCGCCAGCAGCTTAAACAGAGACACAGATACGCAGTATTTT. Its translation: CASSLNRDTDTQYF. The chain recombines TRBV5-1 with TRBJ2-3, with D unclear. Germline CDR1 SGHRS, CDR2 YFSETQ. The CDR3 extends over 14 amino acids. Deletions cut 2 bases from V and 2 bases from J, with 9 bases between.

The CDR3, as DNA: TGTGCCAGCAGCGAGACGACAGTGAACTATGGCTACACCTTC. It encodes CASSETTVNYGYTF. The chain links TRBV5-6 to TRBJ1-2; D is perhaps TRBD1 (5 bases). Deletions cut 4 bases from V and 2 bases from J, with 12 bases between. This CDR3 region has 14 residues. Germline assignment: CDR1 SGHDT and CDR2 YYEEEE.

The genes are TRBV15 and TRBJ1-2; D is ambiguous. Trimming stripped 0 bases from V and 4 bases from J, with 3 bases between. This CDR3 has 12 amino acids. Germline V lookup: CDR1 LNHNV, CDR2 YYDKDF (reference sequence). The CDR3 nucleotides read TGTGCCACCAGCAGAGACGGCTATGGCTACACCTTC. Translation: CATSRDGYGYTF.

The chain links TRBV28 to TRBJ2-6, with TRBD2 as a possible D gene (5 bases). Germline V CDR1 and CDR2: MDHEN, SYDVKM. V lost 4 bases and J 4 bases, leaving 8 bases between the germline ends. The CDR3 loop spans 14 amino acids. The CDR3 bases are TGTGCCAGCAGTTCCCCGGGAGGGGCCAACGTCCTGACTTTC. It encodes CASSSPGGANVLTF.

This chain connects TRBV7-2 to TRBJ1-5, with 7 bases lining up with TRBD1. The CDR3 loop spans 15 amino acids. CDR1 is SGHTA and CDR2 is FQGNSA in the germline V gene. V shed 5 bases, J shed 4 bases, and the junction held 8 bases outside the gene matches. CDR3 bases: TGTGCCAGCAGCCCTATCGGGACAGTAAATCAGCCCCAGCATTTT. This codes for CASSPIGTVNQPQHF.

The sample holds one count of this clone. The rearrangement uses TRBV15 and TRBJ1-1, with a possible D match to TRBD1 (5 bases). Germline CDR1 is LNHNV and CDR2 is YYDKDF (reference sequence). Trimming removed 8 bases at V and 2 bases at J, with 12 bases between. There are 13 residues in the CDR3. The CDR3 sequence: CATDAGLNTEAFF. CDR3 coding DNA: TGTGCCACCGATGCAGGGCTTAACACTGAAGCTTTCTTT.

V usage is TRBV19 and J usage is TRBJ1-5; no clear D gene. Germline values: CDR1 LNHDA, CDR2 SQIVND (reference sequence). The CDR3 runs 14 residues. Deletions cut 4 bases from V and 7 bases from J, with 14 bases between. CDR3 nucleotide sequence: TGTGCCAGTAGTACTCTGCGGGTCGTGCAGCCCCAGCATTTT. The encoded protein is CASSTLRVVQPQHF.

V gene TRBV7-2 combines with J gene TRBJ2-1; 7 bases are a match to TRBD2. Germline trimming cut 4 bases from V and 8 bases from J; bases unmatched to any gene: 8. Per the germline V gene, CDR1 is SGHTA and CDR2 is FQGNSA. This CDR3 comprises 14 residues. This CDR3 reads CASSSSPGRDEQFF. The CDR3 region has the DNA TGTGCCAGCAGCTCGTCACCAGGGAGGGATGAGCAGTTCTTC.

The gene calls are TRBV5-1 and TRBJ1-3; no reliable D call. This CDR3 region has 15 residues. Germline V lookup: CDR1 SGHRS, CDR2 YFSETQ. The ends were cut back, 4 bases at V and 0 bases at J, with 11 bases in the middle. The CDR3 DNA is TGCGCCAGCAGCCCTATTATTGCCTCTGGAAACACCATATATTTT. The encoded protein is CASSPIIASGNTIYF.

The CDR3 DNA sequence: TGTGCCAGTAGTATAGGGTCTCGGGGAAGGGCTTTCTTT. Its translation: CASSIGSRGRAFF. The V call is TRBV19, the J call TRBJ1-1; D not certain. Trimming removed 1 base from V and 11 bases from J, with 14 bases in between. Germline V gene sequence: CDR1 LNHDA, CDR2 SQIVND (reference sequence). The CDR3 spans 13 residues.

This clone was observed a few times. In nucleotides, the CDR3 is TGTGCCAGCAGCTCATCAGGGGGGTTAAGGATGAACACTGAAGCTTTCTTT. Residues: CASSSSGGLRMNTEAFF. The chain has TRBV7-9 and TRBJ1-1, with 7 bases matching TRBD1. This CDR3 has 17 residues. Germline V gene sequence: CDR1 SEHNR, CDR2 FQNEAQ (reference sequence). Trimming took 4 bases from V and 0 from J; bases not matched to a gene: 11.

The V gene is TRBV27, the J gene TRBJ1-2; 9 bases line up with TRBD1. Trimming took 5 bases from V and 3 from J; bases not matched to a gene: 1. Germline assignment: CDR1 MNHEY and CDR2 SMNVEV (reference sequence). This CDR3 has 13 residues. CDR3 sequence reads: CASSDRGYYGYTF. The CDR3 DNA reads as TGTGCCAGCAGTGACAGGGGGTACTATGGCTACACCTTC.

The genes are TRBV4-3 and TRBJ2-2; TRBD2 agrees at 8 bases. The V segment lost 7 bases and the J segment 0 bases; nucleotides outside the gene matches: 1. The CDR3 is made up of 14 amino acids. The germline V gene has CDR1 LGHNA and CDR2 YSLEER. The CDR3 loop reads CASNSGANTGELFF. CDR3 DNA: TGCGCCAGCAATAGCGGGGCGAACACCGGGGAGCTGTTTTTT.

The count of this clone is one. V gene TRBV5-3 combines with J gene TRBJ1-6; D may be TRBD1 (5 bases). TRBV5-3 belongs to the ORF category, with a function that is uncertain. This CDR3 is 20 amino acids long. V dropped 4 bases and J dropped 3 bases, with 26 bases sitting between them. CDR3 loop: CARSRVIRQGEYGYNSPLHF. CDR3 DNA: TGTGCCAGAAGCCGGGTCATACGGCAGGGTGAGTACGGCTATAATTCACCCCTCCACTTT.

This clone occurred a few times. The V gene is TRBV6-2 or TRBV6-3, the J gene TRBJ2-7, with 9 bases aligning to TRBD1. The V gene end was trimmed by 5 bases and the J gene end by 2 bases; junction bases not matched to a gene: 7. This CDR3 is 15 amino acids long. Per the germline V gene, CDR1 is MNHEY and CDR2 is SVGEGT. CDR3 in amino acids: CASSPAGTGPYEQYF. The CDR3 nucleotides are TGTGCCAGCAGTCCAGCCGGGACAGGGCCCTACGAGCAGTACTTC.

The CDR3 loop is CASSSPGHPSGTEAFF. In DNA form, the CDR3 reads TGTGCCAGTAGTTCGCCGGGACACCCGTCCGGGACTGAAGCTTTCTTT. V usage is TRBV19 and J usage is TRBJ1-1; possibly TRBD1 for D (6 bases). The CDR3 totals 16 residues. The germline V gene has CDR1 LNHDA and CDR2 SQIVND (reference sequence). Trimming took off 5 bases at V and 5 bases at J, with 21 bases between the two ends. The variable domain in full, with the rest retrieved from reference TRBV19 and TRBJ1-1, is DGGITQSPKYLFRKEGQNVTLSCEQNLNHDAMYWYRQDPGQGLRLIYYSQIVNDFQKGDIAEGYSVSREKKESFPLTVTSAQKNPTAFYLCASSSPGHPSGTEAFFGQGTRLTVV.

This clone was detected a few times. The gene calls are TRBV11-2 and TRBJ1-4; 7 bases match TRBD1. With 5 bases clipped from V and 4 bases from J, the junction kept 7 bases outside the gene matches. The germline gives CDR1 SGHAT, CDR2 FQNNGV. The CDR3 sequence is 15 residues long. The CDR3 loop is CASSTGTAYNEKLFF. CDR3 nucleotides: TGTGCCAGCAGCACCGGGACAGCCTATAATGAAAAACTGTTTTTT.

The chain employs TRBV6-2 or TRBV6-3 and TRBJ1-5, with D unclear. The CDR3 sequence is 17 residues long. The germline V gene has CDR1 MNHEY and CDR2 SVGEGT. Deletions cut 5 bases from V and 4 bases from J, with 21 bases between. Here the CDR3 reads CASSPPILSHPNQPQHF. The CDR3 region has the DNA TGTGCCAGCAGTCCCCCAATACTCTCCCACCCAAATCAGCCCCAGCATTTT.